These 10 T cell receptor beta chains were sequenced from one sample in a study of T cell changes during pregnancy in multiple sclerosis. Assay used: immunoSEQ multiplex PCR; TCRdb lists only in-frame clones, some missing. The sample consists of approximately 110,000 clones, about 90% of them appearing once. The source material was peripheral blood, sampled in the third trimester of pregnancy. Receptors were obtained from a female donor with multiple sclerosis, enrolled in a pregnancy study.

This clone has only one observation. This chain's CDR3 is CASSSSTLTAYNEQFF. In nucleotides, the CDR3 is TGCGCCAGCAGCTCTTCTACTTTAACAGCATACAATGAGCAGTTCTTC. The chain has TRBV5-1 and TRBJ2-1; no firm D call. Germline V gene sequence: CDR1 SGHRS, CDR2 YFSETQ. Trimming left V 3 bases short and J 4 bases short, with 17 bases between. CDR3 length: 16 residues. The variable domain in full, completed from reference TRBV5-1 and TRBJ2-1, reads KAGVTQTPRYLIKTRGQQVTLSCSPISGHRSVSWYQQTPGQGLQFLFEYFSETQRNKGNFPGRFSGRQFSNSRSEMNVSTLELGDSALYLCASSSSTLTAYNEQFFGPGTRLTVL.

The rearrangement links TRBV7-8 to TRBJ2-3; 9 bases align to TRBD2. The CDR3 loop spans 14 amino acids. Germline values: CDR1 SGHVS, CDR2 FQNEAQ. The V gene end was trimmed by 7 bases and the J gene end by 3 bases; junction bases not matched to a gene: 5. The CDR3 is CASILSGGTDTQYF. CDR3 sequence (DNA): TGTGCCAGCATCCTTAGCGGGGGTACAGATACGCAGTATTTT. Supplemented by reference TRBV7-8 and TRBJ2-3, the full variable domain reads GAGVSQSPRYKVAKRGQDVALRCDPISGHVSLFWYQQALGQGPEFLTYFQNEAQLDKSGLPSDRFFAERPEGSVSTLKIQRTQQEDSAVYLCASILSGGTDTQYFGPGTRLTVL.

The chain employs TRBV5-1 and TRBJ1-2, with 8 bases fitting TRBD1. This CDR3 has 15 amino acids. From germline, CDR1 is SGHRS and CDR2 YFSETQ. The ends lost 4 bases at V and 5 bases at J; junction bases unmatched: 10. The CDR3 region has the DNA TGCGCCAGCAGCCTTTTTCAGGGGGCAGGGTATGGCTACACCTTC. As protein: CASSLFQGAGYGYTF. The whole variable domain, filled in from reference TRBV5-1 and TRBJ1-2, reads KAGVTQTPRYLIKTRGQQVTLSCSPISGHRSVSWYQQTPGQGLQFLFEYFSETQRNKGNFPGRFSGRQFSNSRSEMNVSTLELGDSALYLCASSLFQGAGYGYTFGSGTRLTVV.

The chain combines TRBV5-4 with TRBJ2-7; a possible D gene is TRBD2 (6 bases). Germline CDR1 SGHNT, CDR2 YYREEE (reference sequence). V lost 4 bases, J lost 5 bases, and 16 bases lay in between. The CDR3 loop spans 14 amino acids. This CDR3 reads CASSPSGLLNEQYF. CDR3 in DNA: TGTGCCAGCAGCCCCTCGGGACTCTTGAACGAGCAGTACTTC.

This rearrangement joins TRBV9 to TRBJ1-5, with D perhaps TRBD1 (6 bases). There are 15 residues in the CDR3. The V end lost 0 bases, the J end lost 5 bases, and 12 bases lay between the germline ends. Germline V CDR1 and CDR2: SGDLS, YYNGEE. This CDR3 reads CASSVGGQSDQPQHF. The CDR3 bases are TGTGCCAGCAGCGTAGGGGGACAATCAGATCAGCCCCAGCATTTT.

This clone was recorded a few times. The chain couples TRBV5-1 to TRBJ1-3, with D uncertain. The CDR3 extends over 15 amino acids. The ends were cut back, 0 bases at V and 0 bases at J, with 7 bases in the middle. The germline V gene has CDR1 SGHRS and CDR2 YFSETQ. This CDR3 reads CASSLGQISGNTIYF. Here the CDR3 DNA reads TGCGCCAGCAGCTTGGGGCAGATCTCTGGAAACACCATATATTTT.

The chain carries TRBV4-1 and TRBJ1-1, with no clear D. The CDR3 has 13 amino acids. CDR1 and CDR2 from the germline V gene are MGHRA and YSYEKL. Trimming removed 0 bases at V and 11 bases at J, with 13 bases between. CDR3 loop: CASSQEVGRRAFF. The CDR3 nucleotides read TGCGCCAGCAGCCAAGAGGTCGGGAGAAGGGCTTTCTTT.

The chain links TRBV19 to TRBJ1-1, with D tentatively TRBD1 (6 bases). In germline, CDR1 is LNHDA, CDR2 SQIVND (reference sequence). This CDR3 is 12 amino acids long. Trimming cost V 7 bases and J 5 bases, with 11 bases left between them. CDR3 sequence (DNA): TGTGCCAGTAAGACAGGCGGGACTGAAGCTTTCTTT. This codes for CASKTGGTEAFF.

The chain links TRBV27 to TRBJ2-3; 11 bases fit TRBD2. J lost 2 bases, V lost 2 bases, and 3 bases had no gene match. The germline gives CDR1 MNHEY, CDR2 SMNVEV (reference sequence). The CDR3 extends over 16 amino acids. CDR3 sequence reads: CASSLRLAGITDTQYF. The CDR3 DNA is TGTGCCAGCAGTTTAAGACTAGCGGGGATCACAGATACGCAGTATTTT.

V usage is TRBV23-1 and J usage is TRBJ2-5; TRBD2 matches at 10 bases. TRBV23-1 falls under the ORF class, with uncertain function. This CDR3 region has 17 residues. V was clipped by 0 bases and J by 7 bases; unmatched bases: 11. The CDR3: CASSQSGASGSLGTQYF. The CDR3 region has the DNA TGCGCCAGCAGTCAATCGGGGGCTAGCGGGAGTTTGGGGACCCAGTACTTC.